The clone carrying this TCR beta chain was seen only a few times. What it binds is not known. The CDR3 has 17 amino acids. The trim removed 6 bases at V and 4 bases at J, leaving 12 bases unmatched. CDR1 is SGHTA and CDR2 is FQGNSA in the germline V gene. PCR was performed using 60 Vbeta and 13 Jbeta primers. The table came from immunoSEQ multiplex PCR; TCRdb's copy has only in-frame clones and leaves some out. This repertoire shows about 140,000 clones, around three quarters found once; its top ten account for approximately 4.3%. This sample stems from a study of cytomegalovirus exposure and HLA in healthy donors. Background on the study: Of the donors genotyped, several hundred in all, about 82% fell in the Caucasian-associated ancestry cluster. Study outcomes and limitations: Per a prior analysis, the majority of TCR beta V segments were productive roughly 87% or roughly 30% of the time. At a 0.05 false discovery rate, a later analysis found 18,000 or so TCR beta sequences to be associated with HLA alleles.

J is TRBJ2-2 and V is TRBV7-2, with 9 bases fitting TRBD1. The sample consisted of PBMCs. The clonotype originates from a man between 25 and 39 years old in good health. The chain's CDR3 is CASSQTRDRVRTGELFF. CDR3 nucleotide sequence: TGTGCCAGCAGTCAGACCCGGGACAGGGTTCGCACCGGGGAGCTGTTTTTT.